The rows below give T cell receptor beta chains drawn from one sample of a study of T cell repertoires in cytomegalovirus infection. TCRdb passed the reads through MiXCR, listing each CDR3 protein once. The table records roughly 720,000 distinct CDR3 sequences, about a third of them present only once. Sequenced: PBMCs. The receptor set was obtained from a human donor in good health (CMV status not recorded). Some clones in this sample may be carry-over from other donors' samples. Both conserved end residues are part of each CDR3. The D gene is left open where the match is weak. Not all rows give a size; the values are once, few, many and, for expanded clones, a class.

>16|.|TRBD1|TRBV27|TRBJ2-2
TGTGCCAGCAGTTTTACCGGGACAGGGCTTGGCGGGGCGCTGTTTTTT
CASSFTGTGLGGALFF
>13|.|TRBD1|TRBV6-6|TRBJ1-5
TGTGACATCGCGGGGACAGGGTATCAGCCCCAGCATTTT
CDIAGTGYQPQHF
>15|many|.|TRBV7-2|TRBJ1-5
TGTGCCAGCAGCCCCGCGGGCTGGGTCTATCAGCCCCAGCATTTT
CASSPAGWVYQPQHF
>15|.|TRBD2|TRBV2|TRBJ2-3
TGTGCCAGCAGCGAGGAGACTAGCGGGAGGAATACGCAGTATTTT
CASSEETSGRNTQYF
>16|few|.|TRBV6-1|TRBJ1-5
TGTGCCAGCAGACCTTATGGGGACAATAGCAATCAGCCCCAGCATTTT
CASRPYGDNSNQPQHF
>15|few|.|TRBV10-3|TRBJ2-7
TGTGCCATCCAAGTGGCGGGACAGACGGGCGACGAGCAGTACTTC
CAIQVAGQTGDEQYF
>13|few|.|TRBV28|TRBJ1-1
TGTGCCAGCAGTAATAGAGGGACAAATGAAGCTTTCTTT
CASSNRGTNEAFF
>14|.|.|TRBV20-1|TRBJ2-1
TGCAGTGCTAGAGATTCGGGGGGCCTCAATGAGCAGTTCTTC
CSARDSGGLNEQFF
>13|many|TRBD1|TRBV7-2|TRBJ2-1
TGTGCCAGCAGCTTAGGGCCCAGACAGGGAATGTTCTTC
CASSLGPRQGMFF
>15|.|.|TRBV7-9|TRBJ1-6
TGTGCCAGCAGCTTAGCAGGGTCCTATAATTCACCCTTCCACTTT
CASSLAGSYNSPFHF
>13|few|.|TRBV7-3|TRBJ2-7
TGTGCCAGCAGCTCCATTCCAGGGGAGCCCCAGTACTTC
CASSSIPGEPQYF
>15|few|TRBD1|TRBV7-9|TRBJ2-7
TGTGCCAGCAACTACCGGGACAGGGGAACCTACGAGCAGTACTTC
CASNYRDRGTYEQYF
>14|.|.|TRBV30|TRBJ1-5
TGTGCCTGGAGTGCGGGTCTCGAACATCAGCCCCAGCATTTT
CAWSAGLEHQPQHF
>14|.|TRBD1|TRBV5-1|TRBJ2-7
TGCGCCAGCAGCCAGGGACAGGGAAACTACGAGCAGTACTTC
CASSQGQGNYEQYF
>14|.|.|TRBV19|TRBJ1-1
TGTGCCAGTACCGTTTCGGAGGGTAACACTGAAGCTTTCTTT
CASTVSEGNTEAFF
>15|few|.|TRBV7-2|TRBJ2-3
TGTGCCAGCAGCTATGACAATTTACTCACAGATACGCAGTATTTT
CASSYDNLLTDTQYF
>15|.|TRBD1|TRBV12-3/TRBV12-4|TRBJ1-2
TGTGCCAGCAGGCACGGGACAGGGAAAACCTATGGCTACACCTTC
CASRHGTGKTYGYTF